Shown below are 21 T cell receptor beta chains from a single sample sequenced in a study of shared clonotypes between healthy human individuals. Here immunoSEQ multiplex PCR was the method, and the copy in TCRdb shows in-frame clones only, minus some. The table includes more than 2,000,000 clones, 90% to 95% detected once. Sequences were obtained from naive CD4+ T cells sorted from blood. Noted subset: CD45RA+ positively selected. The source of these receptors is a young man in good health.

The chain joins TRBV7-2 to TRBJ2-2; no firm D call. The CDR3 has 19 amino acids. V lost 2 bases and J lost 1, with 20 bases in between. In germline, CDR1 is SGHTA, CDR2 FQGNSA. Here the CDR3 DNA reads TGTGCCAGCAGCTTATTTGGAGCCGCCCTCGCAGTGAACACCGGGGAGCTGTTTTTT. This sequence encodes CASSLFGAALAVNTGELFF.

This clone was seen a single time. The genes are TRBV5-1 and TRBJ2-3, with D possibly TRBD1 on 6 matching bases. V was cut by 1 base and J by 0 bases, with 12 bases left in between. Germline V gene sequence: CDR1 SGHRS, CDR2 YFSETQ. The CDR3 covers 16 residues. The CDR3 region has the DNA TGCGCCAGCAGCTTGAGGGGGACCGCTAGCACAGATACGCAGTATTTT. Protein sequence: CASSLRGTASTDTQYF.

A remark on this clone: This same CDR3 is encoded by further DNA sequences in the sample. This chain connects TRBV7-2 to TRBJ2-3, with no clear D. V dropped 3 bases and J dropped 0 bases, with 7 bases sitting between them. CDR3 length: 14 amino acids. From germline, CDR1 is SGHTA and CDR2 FQGNSA. In DNA, the CDR3 is TGTGCCAGCAGCTTTGGGTTTAGCACAGATACGCAGTATTTT. This gives the protein CASSFGFSTDTQYF.

V and J are TRBV7-2 and TRBJ2-1; 10 positions agree with TRBD2. After removal of 1 base from V and 7 bases from J, the junction contained 7 bases not matched to a gene. Germline V lookup: CDR1 SGHTA, CDR2 FQGNSA. The CDR3 consists of 16 residues. DNA of the CDR3: TGTGCCAGCAGCTTAGTGGCTAGCGGGAGTGGGAATGAGCAGTTCTTC. Translation: CASSLVASGSGNEQFF.

This clone was seen only a few times. The chain joins TRBV7-3 to TRBJ1-6, with 8 positions matching TRBD1. J was trimmed by 7 bases and V by 5 bases; bases with no gene match: 7. Germline V gene lookup returns CDR1 SGHTA and CDR2 FQGTGA. This CDR3 has 15 residues. The CDR3 is CASSPTGVGNSPLHF. CDR3 bases: TGTGCCAGCAGCCCGACAGGGGTAGGCAATTCACCCCTCCACTTT.

V and J are TRBV27 and TRBJ2-7; 9 bases map to TRBD1. From germline, CDR1 is MNHEY and CDR2 SMNVEV (reference sequence). V gave up 3 bases and J gave up 2 bases; unmatched junction bases: 8. The CDR3 runs to 16 residues. CDR3 residues: CASSFRYRGQTYEQYF. Written as DNA, the CDR3 is TGTGCCAGCAGTTTCCGATACAGGGGGCAGACCTACGAGCAGTACTTC.

The chain links TRBV2 to TRBJ1-6; D is undetermined. The ends were cut back, 6 bases at V and 5 bases at J, with 11 bases in the middle. Germline values: CDR1 SNHLY, CDR2 FYNNEI. This CDR3 contains 14 residues. The CDR3: CASSSRRDNSPLHF. As DNA, the CDR3 is TGTGCCAGCAGCTCTCGACGGGATAATTCACCCCTCCACTTT.

The chain recombines TRBV13 with TRBJ2-3; D is unresolved. The CDR3 is made up of 16 amino acids. Deletions cut 3 bases from V and 2 bases from J, with 15 bases between. Per germline, CDR1 PRHDT and CDR2 FYEKMQ (reference sequence). CDR3 DNA sequence: TGTGCCAGCAGCTTCAGTCAGGACGGAGTCACAGATACGCAGTATTTT. This codes for CASSFSQDGVTDTQYF.

The chain is built from TRBV5-4 and TRBJ2-1; 11 bases fit TRBD2. Germline values: CDR1 SGHNT, CDR2 YYREEE (reference sequence). This CDR3 spans 16 amino acids. After removal of 4 bases from V and 6 bases from J, the junction contained 9 bases not matched to a gene. In DNA form, the CDR3 reads TGTGCCAGCAGCGTGCCGGGAACTAGCGGGAGCAATGAGCAGTTCTTC. Protein sequence: CASSVPGTSGSNEQFF.

The chain is built from TRBV7-2 and TRBJ2-7; TRBD2 might be the D (5 bases). The germline gives CDR1 SGHTA, CDR2 FQGNSA. The ends were cut back, 4 bases at V and 3 bases at J, with 19 bases in the middle. CDR3 size: 16 residues. The CDR3 loop is CASSYLASGDLYEQYF. The CDR3 bases are TGTGCCAGCAGCTATTTAGCGTCAGGAGACCTCTACGAGCAGTACTTC.

The gene calls are TRBV6-6 and TRBJ2-7; no reliable D call. Germline loops: CDR1 MNHNY, CDR2 SVGAGI (reference sequence). Between the trimmed V and J ends, which lost 5 bases and 3 bases, there was a span of 14 bases. There are 14 residues in the CDR3. CDR3 residues: CASSAHSDRYEQYF. The CDR3 coding sequence is TGTGCCAGCAGTGCCCACAGCGATCGCTACGAGCAGTACTTC.

This clone was seen a few times. The chain uses TRBV5-1 and TRBJ2-5, with 7 positions matching TRBD2. The CDR3 spans 15 residues. V trimming: 4 bases; J trimming: 2 bases; junction bases outside the gene matches: 8. Per germline, CDR1 SGHRS and CDR2 YFSETQ. CDR3 amino acids: CASSGALAEQETQYF. The CDR3 nucleotides read TGCGCCAGCAGCGGTGCCCTAGCGGAGCAAGAGACCCAGTACTTC.

The rearrangement joins TRBV4-1 to TRBJ1-2, with D unclear. Germline loops: CDR1 MGHRA, CDR2 YSYEKL. Trimming removed 0 bases at V and 4 bases at J, with 9 bases between. The CDR3 has 14 residues. The CDR3 here is CASSQEGASYGYTF. The CDR3 DNA reads TGCGCCAGCAGCCAAGAAGGAGCATCCTATGGCTACACCTTC.

The rearrangement joins TRBV30 to TRBJ1-1; maybe TRBD1 (5 bases). V was trimmed by 2 bases and J by 1 base, leaving 14 bases between them. The germline gives CDR1 GTSNPN, CDR2 SVGIG (reference sequence). There are 15 residues in the CDR3. The CDR3 DNA reads as TGTGCCTGGAGTAAGGGGTCATCTGGGAACACTGAAGCTTTCTTT. Amino acids: CAWSKGSSGNTEAFF.

The genes are TRBV10-3 and TRBJ2-2; 8 bases fit TRBD1. The junction had 7 bases not matched to a gene; V was cut back by 6 bases and J by 1 base. Germline V gene lookup returns CDR1 ENHRY and CDR2 SYGVKD. The CDR3 is 16 amino acids. The CDR3 DNA sequence: TGTGCCATCAGCCCCCGTGGACAGGGGAACACCGGGGAGCTGTTTTTT. It yields the protein CAISPRGQGNTGELFF.

The J gene is TRBJ2-3, the V gene TRBV2; tentatively, D is TRBD1 (7 bases). V was pared by 6 bases and J by 0 bases, with 13 bases between. Germline V gene lookup returns CDR1 SNHLY and CDR2 FYNNEI. The CDR3 length is 15 residues. The CDR3, as DNA: TGTGCCAGCAGGGACCCAGGGGGGAGCACAGATACGCAGTATTTT. This gives the protein CASRDPGGSTDTQYF.

The table lists this clone with a few counts. Other DNA sequences of this sample code for an identical CDR3. This chain connects TRBV30 to TRBJ1-1; TRBD1 is a possible D gene (6 bases). The CDR3 contains 13 residues. Trimming shortened V by 1 base and J by 3 bases, and 9 bases separated the two germline ends. In germline, CDR1 is GTSNPN, CDR2 SVGIG (reference sequence). CDR3 residues: CAWSASGDTEAFF. CDR3 nucleotides: TGTGCCTGGAGTGCGTCAGGGGACACTGAAGCTTTCTTT. Complete variable domain (other parts from reference TRBV30 and TRBJ1-1): SQTIHQWPATLVQPVGSPLSLECTVEGTSNPNLYWYRQAAGRGLQLLFYSVGIGQISSEVPQNLSASRPQDRQFILSSKKLLLSDSGFYLCAWSASGDTEAFFGQGTRLTVV.

The rearrangement links TRBV7-9 to TRBJ2-7; possibly TRBD1 for D (6 bases). The ends were cut back, 5 bases at V and 1 base at J, with 15 bases in the middle. In germline, CDR1 is SEHNR, CDR2 FQNEAQ (reference sequence). This CDR3 has 15 amino acids. In DNA form, the CDR3 reads TGTGCCAGCAGCCCAGGGGCGGAGAGATCCTACGAGCAGTACTTC. Translation gives CASSPGAERSYEQYF.

The chain joins TRBV19 to TRBJ2-7; tentatively, D is TRBD1 or TRBD2 (6 bases each). In germline, CDR1 is LNHDA, CDR2 SQIVND (reference sequence). The V end lost 6 bases, the J end lost 3 bases, and 21 bases lay between the germline ends. The CDR3 covers 16 residues. The CDR3 spells CASSPTRSGAGYEQYF. Written as DNA, the CDR3 is TGTGCCAGTAGCCCCACCCGGTCGGGGGCGGGCTACGAGCAGTACTTC.

The chain combines TRBV5-6 with TRBJ2-1; D possibly matches TRBD1 or TRBD2 (6 bases each). Looked up from germline, CDR1 is SGHDT and CDR2 is YYEEEE. Trimming left V 0 bases short and J 8 bases short, with 21 bases between. CDR3 size: 17 residues. CDR3 in amino acids: CASSLGGGLPMGHEQFF. The CDR3 DNA is TGTGCCAGCAGCTTGGGAGGGGGGCTCCCGATGGGCCATGAGCAGTTCTTC.

In this sample, this clone turned up a few times. Other nucleotide sequences in the sample specify the same CDR3. The chain links TRBV2 to TRBJ2-5; unclear D gene. The CDR3 runs to 11 residues. Deletions cut 5 bases from V and 2 bases from J, with 3 bases between. CDR1 SNHLY and CDR2 FYNNEI come from the germline V gene. In DNA form, the CDR3 reads TGTGCCAGCAGTATACAAGAGACCCAGTACTTC. It specifies CASSIQETQYF.